The 9 T cell receptor beta chains below all came from one sample that was sequenced in a study of blood T cell repertoires in COVID-19. The protocol was immunoSEQ multiplex PCR, while the TCRdb copy is restricted to in-frame clones and leaves out a portion. The table shows 120,000 or so clones, with approximately 87% occurring only once. Material: peripheral blood. The source is a man aged 55 to 69 with acute or convalescent COVID-19.

J is TRBJ1-5 and V is TRBV6-5; TRBD1 aligns across 7 bases. Germline-derived CDR1 and CDR2 are MNHEY and SVGAGI. The CDR3 has 13 amino acids. V lost 5 bases and J lost 5; bases outside the gene matches: 3. The CDR3: CASSNRGDQPQHF. The CDR3 DNA reads TGTGCCAGCAGTAACAGGGGCGATCAGCCCCAGCATTTT.

V is TRBV5-1 and J is TRBJ2-3, with D maybe TRBD2 (5 bases). The V end lost 0 bases, the J end lost 3 bases, and 8 bases lay between the germline ends. The CDR3 runs to 14 residues. The germline V gene has CDR1 SGHRS and CDR2 YFSETQ. CDR3 DNA: TGCGCCAGCAGCTTGGGAGGCGGGACAGATACGCAGTATTTT. As protein: CASSLGGGTDTQYF.

V usage is TRBV27 and J usage is TRBJ1-5, with D hard to call. Trimming left V 8 bases short and J 7 bases short, with 12 bases between. The CDR3 length is 12 residues. Per the germline V gene, CDR1 is MNHEY and CDR2 is SMNVEV (reference sequence). The CDR3 here is CASGDIRQPQHF. Written as DNA, the CDR3 is TGTGCCAGCGGTGACATTAGGCAGCCCCAGCATTTT.

The rearrangement links TRBV6-5 to TRBJ2-7; TRBD2 matches 15 bases. This CDR3 is 16 amino acids long. Germline CDR1 and CDR2: MNHEY and SVGAGI. With V trimmed by 0 bases and J by 8 bases, 5 bases remained unmatched. Here the CDR3 reads CASSYSGLAGGSQQYF. The CDR3 DNA sequence: TGTGCCAGCAGTTACTCGGGACTAGCGGGAGGTTCGCAGCAGTACTTC.

The sample holds a few counts of this clone. This chain connects TRBV5-1 to TRBJ2-3; 11 bases map to TRBD2. Unmatched junction bases numbered 3, after V lost 3 bases and J lost 0 bases. The CDR3 is 16 amino acids. The germline V gene encodes CDR1 SGHRS and CDR2 YFSETQ. CDR3 amino acids: CASSWGTSGSTDTQYF. The CDR3 bases are TGCGCCAGCAGCTGGGGGACTAGCGGCAGCACAGATACGCAGTATTTT.

The chain recombines TRBV5-6 with TRBJ1-2; weak D call: TRBD1 (5 bases). CDR3 length: 14 amino acids. The V gene's germline CDR1 is SGHDT and CDR2 YYEEEE. V lost 0 bases and J 7 bases, leaving 13 bases between the germline ends. The CDR3 region has the DNA TGTGCCAGCAGCTTGGATGTGGGGCAGTTTGGCTACACCTTC. Its translation: CASSLDVGQFGYTF.

The rearrangement links TRBV7-9 to TRBJ2-7; D perhaps matches TRBD2 (5 bases). The germline V and J ends were trimmed by 5 bases and 3 bases, with 20 bases remaining between them. The CDR3 loop spans 16 amino acids. CDR1 and CDR2 (germline): SEHNR, FQNEAQ (reference sequence). The CDR3 nucleotides are TGTGCCAGCAGCCCAAGCCCGGGGTTGGCCCTCTACGAGCAGTACTTC. It yields the protein CASSPSPGLALYEQYF.

In its sample, this clone was seen a few times. The chain links TRBV19 to TRBJ1-5; no reliable D call. CDR1 LNHDA and CDR2 SQIVND come from the germline V gene (reference sequence). This CDR3 comprises 12 residues. V shed 3 bases and J shed 6 bases, with 6 bases lying between them. The CDR3 reads CASSIPGQPQHF. The CDR3, as DNA: TGTGCCAGTAGTATCCCCGGTCAGCCCCAGCATTTT.

The chain links TRBV28 to TRBJ2-7, with TRBD1 identical over 7 bases. The CDR3 runs 15 residues. The trim removed 5 bases at V and 5 bases at J, leaving 12 bases unmatched. Germline CDR1 and CDR2: MDHEN and SYDVKM. Here the CDR3 DNA reads TGTGCCAGCAGTCTCGCAGGGGGAAGGTTCGACGAGCAGTACTTC. Amino acids: CASSLAGGRFDEQYF.